This T cell receptor beta chain was found in a study of T cells in Graves' hyperthyroidism and ophthalmopathy. Hyperthyroidism, newly diagnosed and lasting under 2 months, affected patients aged 18 to 65. Fresh peripheral blood, roughly 9.8 ml of it, supplied the PBMCs. Germline loops: CDR1 SEHNR, CDR2 FQNEAQ (reference sequence). V lost 7 bases and J 4 bases, leaving 17 bases between the germline ends. The CDR3 extends over 15 amino acids. The source material, RNA transcripts, was used to amplify TCR beta CDR3 regions. TCR CDR3 underwent first-round RT-PCR with the HTBI primer set. TCRdb analysed the multiplex PCR reads with MiXCR anew, one entry per CDR3 protein. The sample shows 700,000 to 850,000 distinct CDR3 sequences, roughly 32% of them seen only once. Whole-study findings and limits: Blood also held most thyroid clonotypes expanded beyond 0.001.

With regard to this clonotype: Its antigen is unidentified.

This TCR came from a woman between 35 and 50 years old with Graves' hyperthyroidism. The chain combines TRBV7-9 with TRBJ2-1, with D perhaps matching TRBD1 or TRBD2 (7 bases each). Sequencing used blood. In DNA, the CDR3 is TGTGCCAGCATCACCAGCGGGACAGCTTACAATGAGCAGTTCTTC. It encodes CASITSGTAYNEQFF.